This entry lists 30 T cell receptor beta chains sequenced from one sample in a study of T cell responses to AZD1222 COVID-19 vaccine. Using immunoSEQ multiplex PCR, the repertoire was profiled, and TCRdb retains in-frame clones only, with some absent. The sample contains about 270,000 clones, about 94% of which appear only once. The sample in question was peripheral blood, obtained 28 days after the second AZD1222 dose. The origin of the receptors is an adult who received the AZD1222 COVID-19 vaccine.

The V gene is TRBV9, the J gene TRBJ1-2; D perhaps matches TRBD1 (6 bases). In germline, CDR1 is SGDLS, CDR2 YYNGEE. The CDR3 sequence is 15 residues long. Trimming removed 4 bases from V and 2 bases from J, with 15 bases in between. CDR3 DNA sequence: TGTGCCAGCAGCTCATACCAGGGACAAAACTATGGCTACACCTTC. Protein sequence: CASSSYQGQNYGYTF.

J is TRBJ2-1 and V is TRBV28; 8 positions agree with TRBD2. The CDR3 covers 16 residues. V dropped 5 bases and J dropped 5; count of bases not matched to a gene: 11. Germline V lookup: CDR1 MDHEN, CDR2 SYDVKM. The CDR3 reads CASSIPLIAGNNEQFF. The DNA of the CDR3 is TGTGCCAGCAGTATCCCCCTGATAGCGGGAAACAATGAGCAGTTCTTC.

This sequence joins TRBV19 and TRBJ1-1; D ambiguous. This CDR3 comprises 12 residues. Per germline, CDR1 LNHDA and CDR2 SQIVND (reference sequence). The CDR3 DNA follows: TGTGCGTCCAGTAGTATTGGAACTGAAGCTTTCTTT. Translating it yields CASSSIGTEAFF. Drawing the rest from reference TRBV19 and TRBJ1-1, the complete variable domain is DGGITQSPKYLFRKEGQNVTLSCEQNLNHDAMYWYRQDPGQGLRLIYYSQIVNDFQKGDIAEGYSVSREKKESFPLTVTSAQKNPTAFYLCASSSIGTEAFFGQGTRLTVV.

The chain couples TRBV5-5 to TRBJ1-5, with 7 bases lining up with TRBD1. The CDR3 is 16 amino acids. V trimming: 0 bases; J trimming: 0 bases; junction bases outside the gene matches: 3. Germline loops: CDR1 SGHKS, CDR2 YYEKEE (reference sequence). In nucleotides, the CDR3 is TGTGCCAGCAGCTTGGCCACAGGGGATAGCAATCAGCCCCAGCATTTT. It codes for CASSLATGDSNQPQHF.

The chain couples TRBV27 to TRBJ1-4, with 9 bases that match TRBD1. Germline V gives CDR1 MNHEY, CDR2 SMNVEV (reference sequence). This CDR3 is built from 14 residues. The J segment lost 8 bases and the V segment lost 7 bases, leaving 8 bases of the junction unmatched. CDR3 region: CASNNRGRGEKLFF. The CDR3 DNA follows: TGTGCCAGCAACAACAGGGGGCGAGGGGAAAAACTGTTTTTT.

The chain combines TRBV7-9 with TRBJ1-6; 9 bases fit TRBD1. Germline V gene sequence: CDR1 SEHNR, CDR2 FQNEAQ (reference sequence). The CDR3 consists of 15 residues. V shed 4 bases and J 7 bases; nucleotides not matched to a gene: 5. The CDR3 spells CASSYRTGENSPLHF. As DNA, the CDR3 is TGTGCCAGCAGCTATCGGACAGGGGAGAATTCACCCCTCCACTTT.

The gene calls are TRBV28 and TRBJ2-7, with 8 bases aligning to TRBD1. This CDR3 comprises 15 residues. Losses at the gene ends were 5 bases for V and 2 bases for J; bases not matched to a gene: 8. The germline CDR1 and CDR2 sequences are MDHEN and SYDVKM. CDR3 in DNA: TGTGCCAGCAGTCCTGTTGGACAGGGTGCCTACGAGCAGTACTTC. It specifies CASSPVGQGAYEQYF.

The J gene is TRBJ1-6, the V gene TRBV5-1; 7 bases match TRBD1. Germline values: CDR1 SGHRS, CDR2 YFSETQ. The CDR3 contains 15 residues. J was trimmed by 7 bases and V by 4 bases; bases with no gene match: 8. Written as DNA, the CDR3 is TGCGCCAGCAGCCTCGAGATACAGGGGAATTCACCCCTCCACTTT. Translation: CASSLEIQGNSPLHF. Full variable domain (missing parts from reference TRBV5-1 and TRBJ1-6): KAGVTQTPRYLIKTRGQQVTLSCSPISGHRSVSWYQQTPGQGLQFLFEYFSETQRNKGNFPGRFSGRQFSNSRSEMNVSTLELGDSALYLCASSLEIQGNSPLHFGNGTRLTVT.

The J gene is TRBJ2-2, the V gene TRBV9; 10 bases agree with TRBD2. Germline V gives CDR1 SGDLS, CDR2 YYNGEE. V was clipped by 4 bases and J by 0 bases; unmatched bases: 3. The CDR3 contains 16 residues. The CDR3 DNA sequence: TGTGCCAGCAGCTTAACTAGCGGGGCGAACACCGGGGAGCTGTTTTTT. Its translation is CASSLTSGANTGELFF.

This clone was found once. Compared with germline, one end of the junction differs, possibly owing to a read error. The chain combines TRBV28 with TRBJ1-4, with 7 positions matching TRBD1. Per germline, CDR1 MDHEN and CDR2 SYDVKM. This CDR3 spans 13 amino acids. The CDR3 bases are TGTGCCAGCAGTTCCGGGACAGTTGAAAAAGTGTTTTTT. This sequence encodes CASSSGTVEKVFF.

The gene calls are TRBV28 and TRBJ1-2, with a possible D match to TRBD1 (5 bases). Germline lookup yields CDR1 MDHEN and CDR2 SYDVKM. The V end lost 4 bases, the J end lost 5 bases, and 17 bases lay between the germline ends. CDR3 length equals 15 residues. This chain's CDR3 is CASSSTSLGEYGYTF. The CDR3 coding sequence is TGTGCCAGCAGTTCAACCTCACTAGGGGAATATGGCTACACCTTC.

The V call is TRBV4-3, the J call TRBJ2-7, with 10 bases aligning to TRBD2. Germline V gene data show CDR1 as LGHNA and CDR2 as YSLEER. The V segment lost 4 bases and the J segment 3 bases; nucleotides outside the gene matches: 3. CDR3 length equals 14 residues. CDR3 sequence reads: CASSPGLAYYEQYF. The CDR3 DNA reads TGCGCCAGCAGCCCGGGACTAGCGTACTACGAGCAGTACTTC.

V is TRBV2 and J is TRBJ1-5, with TRBD1 as a possible D gene (6 bases). The CDR3 totals 16 residues. The V gene's germline CDR1 is SNHLY and CDR2 FYNNEI. V lost 7 bases and J lost 5, with 21 bases in between. This CDR3 is CASTPRGVNRDQPQHF. In nucleotides, the CDR3 is TGTGCCAGCACCCCAAGGGGGGTAAATCGGGATCAGCCCCAGCATTTT.

V usage is TRBV7-2 and J usage is TRBJ2-5; D remains unclear. Trimming left V 7 bases short and J 5 bases short, with 14 bases between. The CDR3 totals 13 residues. Germline CDR1 and CDR2: SGHTA and FQGNSA. Here the CDR3 reads CASNPGQGETQYF. CDR3 nucleotides: TGTGCCAGCAACCCGGGTCAAGGGGAGACCCAGTACTTC.

This CDR3 is CASSSTDGAHTDTQYF. The CDR3 coding sequence is TGTGCCAGCAGCTCAACCGACGGCGCCCACACAGATACGCAGTATTTT. The rearrangement uses TRBV3-1 (or the pseudogene TRBV3-2) and TRBJ2-3; D unresolved. The V gene's germline CDR1 is LGHDT and CDR2 YNNKEL (reference sequence). Trimming removed 5 bases at V and 2 bases at J, with 17 bases between. This CDR3 has 16 residues.

For the CDR3, the DNA is TGTGCCAGCAGTTTCGGGGGACAGGGCTTGGGAAACACCATATATTTT. Amino acid sequence: CASSFGGQGLGNTIYF. V gene TRBV6-5 combines with J gene TRBJ1-3; 9 bases map to TRBD1. Losses at the gene ends were 4 bases for V and 4 bases for J; bases not matched to a gene: 8. The CDR3 contains 16 residues. CDR1 MNHEY and CDR2 SVGAGI come from the germline V gene.

This chain connects TRBV7-9 to TRBJ1-1, with 7 bases that match TRBD1. The V gene end was trimmed by 7 bases and the J gene end by 1 base; junction bases not matched to a gene: 12. The CDR3 has 16 residues. Germline assignment: CDR1 SEHNR and CDR2 FQNEAQ (reference sequence). CDR3 sequence: CASTLSRGPGNTEAFF. DNA for the CDR3: TGTGCCAGCACCCTATCTAGGGGGCCTGGGAACACTGAAGCTTTCTTT.

This clone appeared once. CDR3 in DNA: TGTGCCACCAGCATTGAGGGAAGCTATGGCTACACCTTC. The encoded protein is CATSIEGSYGYTF. This chain joins TRBV15 and TRBJ1-2; D remains ambiguous. The germline V and J ends were trimmed by 4 bases and 4 bases, with 10 bases remaining between them. Germline CDR1 reads LNHNV; CDR2 reads YYDKDF (reference sequence). This CDR3 comprises 13 residues.

The gene calls are TRBV3-1 (or the pseudogene TRBV3-2) and TRBJ1-1; 7 positions match TRBD1. CDR3 length: 14 amino acids. J gave up 1 base and V 4 bases, and 3 bases lay outside the gene matches. CDR1 LGHDT and CDR2 YNNKEL come from the germline V gene (reference sequence). CDR3 amino acids: CASSPQGRNTEAFF. The CDR3 DNA is TGTGCCAGCAGCCCACAGGGGCGGAACACTGAAGCTTTCTTT.

The chain employs TRBV7-9 and TRBJ2-1, with 8 bases fitting TRBD2. Germline values: CDR1 SEHNR, CDR2 FQNEAQ (reference sequence). The length of the CDR3 is 15 residues. The junction had 6 bases not matched to a gene; V was cut back by 2 bases and J by 6 bases. CDR3 in amino acids: CASSLLAGRANEQFF. DNA for the CDR3: TGTGCCAGCAGCTTACTAGCGGGTAGGGCCAATGAGCAGTTCTTC.

This chain connects TRBV7-3 to TRBJ2-5; 9 bases match TRBD1. The CDR3 length is 14 residues. Germline assignment: CDR1 SGHTA and CDR2 FQGTGA. After removal of 4 bases from V and 3 bases from J, the junction contained 3 bases not matched to a gene. The CDR3 sequence: CASSSDRGEETQYF. Here the CDR3 DNA reads TGTGCCAGCAGCTCCGACAGGGGGGAAGAGACCCAGTACTTC. The variable domain in full, with the rest retrieved from reference TRBV7-3 and TRBJ2-5, is GAGVSQTPSNKVTEKGKYVELRCDPISGHTALYWYRQSLGQGPEFLIYFQGTGAADDSGLPNDRFFAVRPEGSVSTLKIQRTERGDSAVYLCASSSDRGEETQYFGPGTRLLVL.

This clone was recorded only once. The rearrangement uses TRBV5-1 and TRBJ2-5; TRBD1 aligns across 10 bases. The germline V gene has CDR1 SGHRS and CDR2 YFSETQ. CDR3 size: 15 residues. V lost 4 bases and J lost 5; bases outside the gene matches: 8. Here the CDR3 DNA reads TGCGCCAGCAGCACCGGGACAGGGGTGAGGGAGACCCAGTACTTC. Encoded protein: CASSTGTGVRETQYF. Full variable domain (missing parts from reference TRBV5-1 and TRBJ2-5): KAGVTQTPRYLIKTRGQQVTLSCSPISGHRSVSWYQQTPGQGLQFLFEYFSETQRNKGNFPGRFSGRQFSNSRSEMNVSTLELGDSALYLCASSTGTGVRETQYFGPGTRLLVL.

This clone was observed once. The V call is TRBV7-3, the J call TRBJ2-3; 8 bases align to TRBD2. The CDR3 spans 14 residues. The trim removed 5 bases at V and 6 bases at J, leaving 7 bases unmatched. Germline lookup yields CDR1 SGHTA and CDR2 FQGTGA. The CDR3 region is CASSPGGAPDTQYF. For the CDR3, the DNA is TGTGCCAGCAGCCCGGGAGGGGCGCCGGATACGCAGTATTTT.

The chain recombines TRBV9 with TRBJ1-1; TRBD1 matches 7 bases. The ends lost 0 bases at V and 3 bases at J; junction bases unmatched: 5. Germline CDR1 is SGDLS and CDR2 is YYNGEE. CDR3 length equals 15 residues. The chain's CDR3 is CASSVEVRGDTEAFF. As DNA, the CDR3 is TGTGCCAGCAGCGTAGAGGTCAGGGGGGACACTGAAGCTTTCTTT.

This clone was counted between two and nine times. Here the CDR3 DNA reads TGTGCCAGCCACAATCAGGGGAGAAATCAGCCCCAGCATTTT. Translating it yields CASHNQGRNQPQHF. The chain links TRBV19 to TRBJ1-5; TRBD1 might be the D (6 bases). Trimming took off 9 bases at V and 4 bases at J, with 16 bases between the two ends. The CDR3 is 14 amino acids. Germline values: CDR1 LNHDA, CDR2 SQIVND (reference sequence).

The chain uses TRBV28 and TRBJ1-2, with D perhaps TRBD1 (5 bases). The CDR3 is made up of 13 amino acids. Germline V gene sequence: CDR1 MDHEN, CDR2 SYDVKM. V was cut by 5 bases and J by 8 bases, with 15 bases left in between. In nucleotides, the CDR3 is TGTGCCAGCAGTCGGGGACGGGTAAAGGGCTACACCTTC. It is translated as CASSRGRVKGYTF.

V usage is TRBV9 and J usage is TRBJ2-7, with D perhaps TRBD1 (6 bases). Germline V gene lookup returns CDR1 SGDLS and CDR2 YYNGEE. This CDR3 has 15 amino acids. V was pared by 0 bases and J by 2 bases, with 12 bases between. The CDR3 protein is CASSVGGQVAYEQYF. CDR3 DNA sequence: TGTGCCAGCAGCGTAGGGGGGCAGGTTGCCTACGAGCAGTACTTC. The full variable domain, rest sourced from reference TRBV9 and TRBJ2-7, is DSGVTQTPKHLITATGQRVTLRCSPRSGDLSVYWYQQSLDQGLQFLIQYYNGEERAKGNILERFSAQQFPDLHSELNLSSLELGDSALYFCASSVGGQVAYEQYFGPGTRLTVT.

The chain joins TRBV28 to TRBJ2-2, with D perhaps matching TRBD1 (5 bases). This CDR3 has 13 residues. The V end lost 3 bases, the J end lost 6 bases, and 8 bases lay between the germline ends. CDR1 and CDR2 from the germline V gene are MDHEN and SYDVKM. The CDR3 loop is CASSFLGAGELFF. In DNA form, the CDR3 reads TGTGCCAGCAGTTTTTTAGGGGCCGGGGAGCTGTTTTTT.

This sequence joins TRBV28 and TRBJ2-1; TRBD2 matches 7 bases. Per germline, CDR1 MDHEN and CDR2 SYDVKM. CDR3 length: 14 residues. Unmatched junction bases numbered 10, after V lost 5 bases and J lost 9 bases. CDR3 in DNA: TGTGCCAGCAGTCTGCGGGAGAGGCTGATTGAGCAGTTCTTC. Translating gives CASSLRERLIEQFF.

This chain joins TRBV4-1 and TRBJ1-4, with D hard to call. The germline V gene has CDR1 MGHRA and CDR2 YSYEKL. Deletions cut 3 bases from V and 6 bases from J, with 14 bases between. The CDR3 consists of 15 residues. CDR3 nucleotides: TGCGCCAGCAGCCAGCAGGCACCAAGGGATGAAAAACTGTTTTTT. This gives the protein CASSQQAPRDEKLFF.